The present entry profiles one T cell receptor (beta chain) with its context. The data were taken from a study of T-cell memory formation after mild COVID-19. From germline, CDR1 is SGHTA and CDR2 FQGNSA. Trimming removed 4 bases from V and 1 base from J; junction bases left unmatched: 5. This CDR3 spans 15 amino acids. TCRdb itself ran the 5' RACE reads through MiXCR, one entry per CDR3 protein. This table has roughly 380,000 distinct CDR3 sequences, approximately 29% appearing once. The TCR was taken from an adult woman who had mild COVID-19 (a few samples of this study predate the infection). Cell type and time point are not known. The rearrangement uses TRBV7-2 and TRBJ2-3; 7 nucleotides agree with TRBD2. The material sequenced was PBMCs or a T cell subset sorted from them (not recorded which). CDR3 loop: CASSSIRGGTDTQYF. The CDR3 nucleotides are TGTGCCAGCAGCTCTATTCGGGGGGGCACAGATACGCAGTATTTT.